This T cell receptor (beta chain) came from a study of cytomegalovirus exposure and HLA in healthy donors. Whole-study results and caveats: Some public TCRs appeared in many individuals, while most sequences were rare. Altogether, some 160 TCR beta chains were recorded as cytomegalovirus-associated.

In its sample, this clone was seen once. Its antigen is currently unknown. The CDR3 is 17 residues long. From germline, CDR1 is SGDLS and CDR2 YYNGEE. Trimming cost V 4 bases and J 2 bases, with 19 bases left between them. Clones were read by immunoSEQ multiplex PCR, and TCRdb kept only the in-frame ones, dropping some. The sample has about 140,000 clones, 85% to 90% seen once; the top ten hold less than 3.5%. This clonotype was sampled from a man aged 18 to 29 in good health and CMV-seronegative. Material for sequencing was PBMCs. The chain is built from TRBV9 and TRBJ2-1; tentatively, D is TRBD2 (6 bases). CDR3 residues: CASSSTTGTHPYNEQFF. The CDR3 nucleotides are TGTGCCAGCAGCTCCACGACCGGGACTCATCCCTACAATGAGCAGTTCTTC.